The clone carrying this TCR beta chain was observed at least ten times. Its matching antigen is unknown. The V gene lost 1 base and the J gene lost 4 bases, with 13 bases spanning the gap. The CDR3 sequence is 15 residues long. CDR1 LNHNV and CDR2 YYDKDF come from the germline V gene (reference sequence). Template material for amplifying TCR beta CDR3 regions consisted of RNA transcripts. A set of HTBI primers served as the primers for a first-round RT-PCR of the TCR CDR3. TCRdb recomputed calls from the multiplex PCR reads with MiXCR, one row per CDR3 protein. The data show 550,000 to 850,000 distinct CDR3 sequences, with 15% to 20% seen just once and 16% held by the top ten. This sample was taken from a study of T cells in Graves' hyperthyroidism and ophthalmopathy. Each patient was aged 18 to 65 and had newly diagnosed hyperthyroidism of under 2 months' duration. Exclusion of a patient resulted from uncontrolled infection, other autoimmune disease, pregnancy or lactation.

Study results and caveats: The blood repertoire included most of the expanded thyroid clonotypes above 0.001.

The rearrangement links TRBV15 to TRBJ1-1; possible D gene TRBD1, 5 bases. This sequence was found in a woman between 50 and 59 years old with Graves' hyperthyroidism that later progressed to Graves' ophthalmopathy. The sequencing input was blood. The CDR3 region has the DNA TGTGCCACCAGCAGAGCCAGCAGGGCTCTCACTGAAGCTTTCTTT. Translated: CATSRASRALTEAFF.